This entry lists 20 T cell receptor beta chains sequenced from one sample in a study of shared clonotypes between healthy human individuals (dated by TCRdb to the early 2020s). The library was produced with the immunoSEQ multiplex PCR assay. Not all clones reach the TCRdb copy of this immuneACCESS table, which keeps in-frame sequences only. Checked studies attribute under half of the gap to unresolved V genes and leave the rest unexplained. Recorded for this sample are some 1.4 million clones; roughly 97% of them occurred a single time. The ten largest make up approximately 1.1% of the sample. The sequenced sample was naive CD4+ T cells sorted from blood. The sample's cell subset or site label is to be understood as: CD45RA+ positively selected. These receptors were taken from a man aged 25 to 40 in good health.

The chain couples TRBV5-1 to TRBJ2-4; 9 nucleotides align to TRBD2. J lost 7 bases, V lost 2 bases, and 7 bases had no gene match. The CDR3 sequence is 15 residues long. Germline assignment: CDR1 SGHRS and CDR2 YFSETQ. The CDR3 region is CASSFRLADENIQYF. CDR3 DNA: TGCGCCAGCAGCTTCCGACTAGCGGACGAGAACATTCAGTACTTC. The entire variable domain, with the rest obtained from reference TRBV5-1 and TRBJ2-4, is as follows: KAGVTQTPRYLIKTRGQQVTLSCSPISGHRSVSWYQQTPGQGLQFLFEYFSETQRNKGNFPGRFSGRQFSNSRSEMNVSTLELGDSALYLCASSFRLADENIQYFGAGTRLSVL.

The rearrangement uses TRBV29-1 and TRBJ1-5, with D possibly TRBD1 on 5 matching bases. Germline V lookup: CDR1 SQVTM, CDR2 ANQGSEA. The CDR3 consists of 14 residues. Trimming pared 6 bases from V and 3 bases from J, leaving 15 bases between. CDR3 nucleotides: TGCAGCGTACGGGACGGCCATGCCAATCAGCCCCAGCATTTT. This encodes CSVRDGHANQPQHF.

The chain recombines TRBV9 with TRBJ2-7, with D possibly TRBD2 on 6 matching bases. CDR3 length: 17 amino acids. In germline, CDR1 is SGDLS, CDR2 YYNGEE. V was shortened by 0 bases and J by 2 bases, with 18 bases between the two germline ends. DNA for the CDR3: TGTGCCAGCAGCGTAGGGGACTTTTCATCCGCCCCCTACGAGCAGTACTTC. As protein: CASSVGDFSSAPYEQYF.

V gene TRBV29-1 combines with J gene TRBJ1-1; no firm D call. CDR1 and CDR2 from the germline V gene are SQVTM and ANQGSEA. Trimming removed 6 bases at V and 4 bases at J, with 18 bases between. This CDR3 comprises 14 residues. In DNA form, the CDR3 reads TGCAGCGTGGATGGGGAGTCTTTGGGCACTGAAGCTTTCTTT. As protein: CSVDGESLGTEAFF.

The J gene is TRBJ2-7, the V gene TRBV2, with 7 bases identical to TRBD2. The CDR3 is made up of 14 amino acids. The V gene's germline CDR1 is SNHLY and CDR2 FYNNEI. The V gene end was trimmed by 3 bases and the J gene end by 7 bases; junction bases not matched to a gene: 9. The CDR3 nucleotides read TGTGCCAGCAGTGACTTGATGCGGGGGTGGGAGCAGTACTTC. Translating it yields CASSDLMRGWEQYF.

V is TRBV10-2 and J is TRBJ2-1; 9 nucleotides line up with TRBD2. Germline CDR1 and CDR2: WSHSY and SAAADI. The CDR3 spans 16 residues. V dropped 1 base and J dropped 3; count of bases not matched to a gene: 4. The DNA for the CDR3 is TGCGCCAGCAGTGAGTACGGACTAGCGAACTACAATGAGCAGTTCTTC. This codes for CASSEYGLANYNEQFF.

With regard to this clone: The sample holds other DNA sequences that translate to the same CDR3. V gene TRBV5-1 combines with J gene TRBJ1-1, with 7 bases aligning to TRBD1. Germline V CDR1 and CDR2: SGHRS, YFSETQ. V was clipped by 2 bases and J by 1 base; unmatched bases: 2. This CDR3 is 14 amino acids long. For the CDR3, the DNA is TGCGCCAGCAGCTTCAAGGGGGCGAACACTGAAGCTTTCTTT. This translates into CASSFKGANTEAFF. Together with reference TRBV5-1 and TRBJ1-1, the CDR3 gives the full variable domain: KAGVTQTPRYLIKTRGQQVTLSCSPISGHRSVSWYQQTPGQGLQFLFEYFSETQRNKGNFPGRFSGRQFSNSRSEMNVSTLELGDSALYLCASSFKGANTEAFFGQGTRLTVV.

This clone was detected once. J is TRBJ2-1 and V is TRBV5-1; D is unresolved. The CDR3 is made up of 15 amino acids. Germline values: CDR1 SGHRS, CDR2 YFSETQ. Trimming left V 3 bases short and J 6 bases short, with 16 bases between. The CDR3 spells CASSYGPGFSNEQFF. The CDR3 nucleotides read TGCGCCAGCAGCTATGGGCCCGGGTTTAGCAATGAGCAGTTCTTC.

Of note for this clone: The junction differs from germline at one of its ends, possibly a read error. This chain connects TRBV7-2 to TRBJ2-7; 7 bases fit TRBD1. CDR1 and CDR2 from the germline V gene are SGHTA and FQGNSA. The length of the CDR3 is 16 residues. The CDR3 sequence is CAGSLEGTVLSYEQYF. The CDR3 nucleotides are TGTGCCGGCAGCTTAGAAGGGACAGTCCTTTCTTACGAGCAGTACTTC.

This chain links TRBV7-6 with TRBJ2-5; D gene ambiguous. Per the germline V gene, CDR1 is SGHVS and CDR2 is FNYEAQ. The germline V and J ends were trimmed by 3 bases and 2 bases, with 4 bases remaining between them. CDR3 length: 12 residues. The CDR3, as DNA: TGTGCCAGCAGCTTTCGGCAAGAGACCCAGTACTTC. It specifies CASSFRQETQYF.

The CDR3 reads CASSLKAGYGELFF. For the CDR3, the DNA is TGTGCCAGCAGCCTAAAAGCAGGATACGGGGAGCTGTTTTTT. V usage is TRBV14 and J usage is TRBJ2-2; D gene unclear. Germline CDR1 reads SGHDN; CDR2 reads FVKESK. Trimming removed 4 bases at V and 7 bases at J, with 13 bases between. The CDR3 consists of 14 residues.

The chain employs TRBV2 and TRBJ1-5; a weak D match, TRBD1 (6 bases). Germline V gene lookup returns CDR1 SNHLY and CDR2 FYNNEI. This CDR3 comprises 14 residues. V was trimmed by 6 bases and J by 0 bases, leaving 9 bases between them. CDR3 sequence: CASSEQGSNQPQHF. In DNA, the CDR3 is TGTGCCAGCAGCGAACAGGGTAGCAATCAGCCCCAGCATTTT.

This clone was counted a single time. This chain connects TRBV5-1 to TRBJ2-2, with D maybe TRBD1 (6 bases). The CDR3 consists of 16 residues. Germline V gene lookup returns CDR1 SGHRS and CDR2 YFSETQ. The V and J ends lost 4 bases and 2 bases respectively, with 15 bases between them. CDR3 coding DNA: TGCGCCAGCAGCCTCTATGGACAGAAAAACACCGGGGAGCTGTTTTTT. Amino acids: CASSLYGQKNTGELFF.

The rearrangement links TRBV5-4 to TRBJ2-5, with D possibly matching TRBD1 (6 bases). Germline V gene sequence: CDR1 SGHNT, CDR2 YYREEE (reference sequence). CDR3 length equals 15 residues. Trimming left V 0 bases short and J 5 bases short, with 14 bases between. The chain's CDR3 is CASSLGGLARETQYF. The CDR3 DNA follows: TGTGCCAGCAGCTTGGGGGGGCTAGCCAGGGAGACCCAGTACTTC.

This rearrangement joins TRBV18 to TRBJ2-7, with 8 nucleotides matching TRBD1. From germline, CDR1 is KGHSH and CDR2 LQKENI. The CDR3 length is 14 residues. J gave up 0 bases and V 4 bases, and 2 bases lay outside the gene matches. The CDR3: CASSLDRVSYEQYF. The DNA for the CDR3 is TGTGCCAGCTCACTGGACAGGGTCTCCTACGAGCAGTACTTC.

This clone was observed a single time. The V and J genes are TRBV28 and TRBJ2-7; D is undetermined. The V gene lost 5 bases and the J gene lost 2 bases, with 10 bases spanning the gap. The germline gives CDR1 MDHEN, CDR2 SYDVKM. CDR3 size: 13 residues. CDR3 DNA sequence: TGTGCCAGCAGTCCGAATATCCCCTACGAGCAGTACTTC. Its protein is CASSPNIPYEQYF. The variable domain in full, completed from reference TRBV28 and TRBJ2-7, reads DVKVTQSSRYLVKRTGEKVFLECVQDMDHENMFWYRQDPGLGLRLIYFSYDVKMKEKGDIPEGYSVSREKKERFSLILESASTNQTSMYLCASSPNIPYEQYFGPGTRLTVT.

To note about this clone: Additional DNA sequences in this sample encode the identical CDR3. The rearrangement links TRBV5-1 to TRBJ1-1; D is ambiguous. The length of the CDR3 is 13 residues. Germline CDR1 SGHRS, CDR2 YFSETQ. Deletions cut 1 base from V and 0 bases from J, with 4 bases between. The CDR3 loop reads CASSLWMNTEAFF. The CDR3 region has the DNA TGCGCCAGCAGCTTGTGGATGAACACTGAAGCTTTCTTT.

This clone appeared a single time. This chain connects TRBV11-2 to TRBJ2-7; D is unresolved. CDR1 and CDR2 from the germline V gene are SGHAT and FQNNGV. Trimming stripped 3 bases from V and 4 bases from J, with 16 bases between. This CDR3 region has 15 residues. The CDR3 bases are TGTGCCAGCAGCTTCTCGGGCCAGAGAGAGTACGAGCAGTACTTC. It specifies CASSFSGQREYEQYF. The full variable domain, completed using reference TRBV11-2 and TRBJ2-7, is EAGVAQSPRYKIIEKRQSVAFWCNPISGHATLYWYQQILGQGPKLLIQFQNNGVVDDSQLPKDRFSAERLKGVDSTLKIQPAKLEDSAVYLCASSFSGQREYEQYFGPGTRLTVT.

A few counts support this clone. Additional DNA sequences in this sample encode the identical CDR3. This sequence joins TRBV6-5 and TRBJ2-7; 7 positions match TRBD1. This CDR3 is built from 13 residues. The germline CDR1 and CDR2 sequences are MNHEY and SVGAGI. Trimming took 5 bases from V and 7 from J; bases not matched to a gene: 8. Written as DNA, the CDR3 is TGTGCCAGCAGTCTGACAGGGTCCGGGGAGCAGTACTTC. It encodes CASSLTGSGEQYF.

The rearrangement links TRBV5-1 to TRBJ2-1; 10 bases match TRBD1. This CDR3 has 17 residues. The ends lost 4 bases at V and 2 bases at J; junction bases unmatched: 9. The germline V gene encodes CDR1 SGHRS and CDR2 YFSETQ. Here the CDR3 DNA reads TGCGCCAGCAGCCCTAAACCGGGACAGGGGACCTACAATGAGCAGTTCTTC. As protein: CASSPKPGQGTYNEQFF.